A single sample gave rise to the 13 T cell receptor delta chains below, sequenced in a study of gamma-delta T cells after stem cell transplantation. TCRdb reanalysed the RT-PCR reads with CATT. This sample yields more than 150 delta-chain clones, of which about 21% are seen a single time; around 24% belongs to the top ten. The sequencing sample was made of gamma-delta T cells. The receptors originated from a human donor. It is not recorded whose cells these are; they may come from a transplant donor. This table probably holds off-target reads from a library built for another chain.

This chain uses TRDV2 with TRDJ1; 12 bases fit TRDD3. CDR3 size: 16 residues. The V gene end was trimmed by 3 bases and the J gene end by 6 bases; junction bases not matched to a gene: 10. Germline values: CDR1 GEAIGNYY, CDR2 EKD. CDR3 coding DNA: TGTGCCTGTGACCCAATACTGGGGGATACCCCGAATAAACTCATCTTT. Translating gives CACDPILGDTPNKLIF.

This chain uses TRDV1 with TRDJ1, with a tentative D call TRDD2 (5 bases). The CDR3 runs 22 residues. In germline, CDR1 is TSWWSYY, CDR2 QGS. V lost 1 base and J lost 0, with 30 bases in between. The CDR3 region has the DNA TGTGCTCTTGGGGAACCTCCCCCACCCCTTCTTCTTTGGCCATCGTACACCGATAAACTCATCTTT. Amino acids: CALGEPPPPLLLWPSYTDKLIF.

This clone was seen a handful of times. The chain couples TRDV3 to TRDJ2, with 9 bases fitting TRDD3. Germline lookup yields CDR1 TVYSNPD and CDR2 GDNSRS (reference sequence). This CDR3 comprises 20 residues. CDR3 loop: CALPISRTGGGSSLTAQLFF. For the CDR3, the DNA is TGTGCTCTCCCTATTTCCCGTACTGGGGGAGGCTCGTCTTTGACAGCACAACTCTTCTTT.

Here the CDR3 reads CACDPLLGDTSLSDKLIF. In DNA, the CDR3 is TGTGCCTGTGACCCCCTACTGGGGGATACATCTCTCTCGGATAAACTCATCTTT. The chain links TRDV2 to TRDJ1; 12 bases match TRDD3. Germline CDR1 is GEAIGNYY and CDR2 is EKD. The CDR3 has 18 amino acids. V lost 3 bases to trimming and J lost 5 bases; unmatched junction nucleotides: 15.

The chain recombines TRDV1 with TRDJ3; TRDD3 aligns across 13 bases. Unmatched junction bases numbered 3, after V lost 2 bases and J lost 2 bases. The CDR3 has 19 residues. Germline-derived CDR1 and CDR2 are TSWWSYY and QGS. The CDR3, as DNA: TGTGCTCTTGGGGAATACTGGGGGATACGCGCCTGGGACACCCGACAGATGTTTTTC. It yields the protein CALGEYWGIRAWDTRQMFF.

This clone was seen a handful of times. CDR3 protein: CACDIVGSLYTDKLIF. The CDR3 DNA is TGTGCCTGTGACATCGTGGGGAGCTTGTACACCGATAAACTCATCTTT. The chain employs TRDV2 and TRDJ1; D may be TRDD3 (5 bases). The germline CDR1 and CDR2 sequences are GEAIGNYY and EKD. The CDR3 totals 16 residues. V dropped 2 bases and J dropped 0 bases, with 15 bases sitting between them.

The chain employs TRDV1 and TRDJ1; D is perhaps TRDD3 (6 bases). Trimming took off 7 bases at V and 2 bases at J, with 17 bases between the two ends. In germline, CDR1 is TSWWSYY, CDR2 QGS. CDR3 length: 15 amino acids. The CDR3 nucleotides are TGTGCTCTTGAGTGTTGCCTGGGGATTACCGATAAACTCATCTTT. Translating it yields CALECCLGITDKLIF.

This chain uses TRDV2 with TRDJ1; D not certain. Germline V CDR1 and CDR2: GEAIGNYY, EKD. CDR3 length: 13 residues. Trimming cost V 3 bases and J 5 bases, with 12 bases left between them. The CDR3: CACDLVGRDKLIF. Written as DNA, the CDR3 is TGTGCCTGTGACCTGGTAGGGAGGGATAAACTCATCTTT.

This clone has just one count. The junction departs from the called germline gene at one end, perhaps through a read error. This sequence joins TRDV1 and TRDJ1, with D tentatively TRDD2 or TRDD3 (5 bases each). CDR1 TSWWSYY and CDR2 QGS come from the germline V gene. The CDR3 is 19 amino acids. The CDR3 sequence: CALGEPFFTTPYGVDKPIF. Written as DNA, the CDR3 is TGTGCTCTTGGGGAACCCTTCTTTACTACCCCTTATGGGGTCGATAAACCCATCTTT.

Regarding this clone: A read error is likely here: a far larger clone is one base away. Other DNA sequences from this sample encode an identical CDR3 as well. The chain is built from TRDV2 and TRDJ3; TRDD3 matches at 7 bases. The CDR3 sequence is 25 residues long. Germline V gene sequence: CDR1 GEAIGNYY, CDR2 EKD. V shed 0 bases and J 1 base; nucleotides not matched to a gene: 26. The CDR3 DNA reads TGTGCCTGTGACACCGTGAGTGGATGGGGGACCCCACTTCGTTTATCGTCCTGGGACACCCGACAGATGTTTTTC. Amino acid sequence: CACDTVSGWGTPLRLSSWDTRQMFF.

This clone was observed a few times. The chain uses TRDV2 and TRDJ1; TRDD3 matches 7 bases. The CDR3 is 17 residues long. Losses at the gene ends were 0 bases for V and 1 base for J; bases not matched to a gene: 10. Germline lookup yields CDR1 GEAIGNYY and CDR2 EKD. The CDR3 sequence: CACDTIPGDRSTDKLIF. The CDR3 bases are TGTGCCTGTGACACCATCCCGGGGGATCGGTCCACCGATAAACTCATCTTT.

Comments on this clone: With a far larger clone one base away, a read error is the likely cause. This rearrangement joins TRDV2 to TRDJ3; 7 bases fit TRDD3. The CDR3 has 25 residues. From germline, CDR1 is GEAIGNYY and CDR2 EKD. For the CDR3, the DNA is TGTGCCTGTGACACCGTGAGTGGATGGGGGACCCCGCTTCGTTTATCGTCCTGGGACACCCGACGGATGTTTTTC. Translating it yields CACDTVSGWGTPLRLSSWDTRRMFF.

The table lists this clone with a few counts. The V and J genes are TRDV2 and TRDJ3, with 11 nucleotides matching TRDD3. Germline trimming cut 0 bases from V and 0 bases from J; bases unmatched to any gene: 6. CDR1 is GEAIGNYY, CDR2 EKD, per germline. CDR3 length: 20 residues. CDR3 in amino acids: CACDTVWGIPSSWDTRQMFF. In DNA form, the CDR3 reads TGTGCCTGTGACACCGTCTGGGGGATACCATCCTCCTGGGACACCCGACAGATGTTTTTC.